The 16 T cell receptor beta chains listed next were all sequenced from one sample in a study of cytomegalovirus exposure and HLA in healthy donors (dated by TCRdb to the late 2010s). Library creation used the immunoSEQ multiplex PCR assay. For the multiplex PCR, a mixture combining 60 forward primers for TCR Vbeta segments and 13 reverse primers for TCR Jbeta segments was used. TCRdb mirrors the immuneACCESS table, restricted to in-frame sequences. Some clones are absent from its copies; in checked studies, under half trace to an unresolved V gene, and the reason for the others is unknown. Recorded for this sample are 80,000 to 130,000 clones; more than 65% of them occurred a single time. The ten top clones hold more than 0.95% of the sample. Sequenced material: PBMCs. The receptors here all came from a woman aged 18-29 years in good health and CMV-seronegative.

This chain links TRBV27 with TRBJ1-2, with TRBD1 matching 10 bases. CDR3 length: 18 residues. Unmatched junction bases numbered 17, after V lost 6 bases and J lost 4 bases. Germline CDR1 MNHEY, CDR2 SMNVEV (reference sequence). CDR3 nucleotides: TGTGCCAGCAGCTTTATCTCCGGGACAGGGGCATTCGGCTATGGCTACACCTTC. Protein product: CASSFISGTGAFGYGYTF.

V gene TRBV5-1 combines with J gene TRBJ2-1, with unresolved D. This CDR3 is 15 amino acids long. V lost 1 base, J lost 5 bases, and 13 bases lay in between. Germline CDR1 reads SGHRS; CDR2 reads YFSETQ. CDR3 sequence: CASSLYGGVNNEQFF. The CDR3 DNA reads TGCGCCAGCAGCTTGTACGGCGGAGTAAACAATGAGCAGTTCTTC.

The chain is built from TRBV4-3 and TRBJ2-3, with D possibly matching TRBD1 (6 bases). CDR3 size: 14 residues. Germline V CDR1 and CDR2: LGHNA, YSLEER. Trimming took 0 bases from V and 3 from J, leaving 7 bases between them. The CDR3 DNA is TGCGCCAGCAGCCAAGAGACAGGAACAGATACGCAGTATTTT. This gives the protein CASSQETGTDTQYF.

Note on this clone: At one boundary the junction diverges from the germline segment, which might be a read error. CDR3 region: CSSSRTSGAKTQYF. The CDR3 DNA reads as TGTTCCAGCAGCCGGACTAGCGGGGCCAAGACCCAGTACTTC. The chain is built from TRBV7-9 and TRBJ2-5, with 12 bases lining up with TRBD2. Germline CDR1 is SEHNR and CDR2 is FQNEAQ (reference sequence). This CDR3 is built from 14 residues.

The gene calls are TRBV5-4 and TRBJ1-2, with D perhaps TRBD1 (6 bases). The CDR3 sequence is 15 residues long. The germline V gene encodes CDR1 SGHNT and CDR2 YYREEE (reference sequence). The V gene lost 0 bases and the J gene lost 5 bases, with 14 bases spanning the gap. This chain's CDR3 is CASSLDTRDIYGYTF. The CDR3 nucleotides read TGTGCCAGCAGCTTGGATACACGGGACATTTATGGCTACACCTTC.

The chain links TRBV7-9 to TRBJ1-4, with unresolved D. V lost 5 bases, J lost 0 bases, and 4 bases lay in between. Germline CDR1 and CDR2: SEHNR and FQNEAQ (reference sequence). The CDR3 is 13 residues long. The CDR3 DNA reads TGTGCCAGCAGCGCTACAACTAATGAAAAACTGTTTTTT. This sequence encodes CASSATTNEKLFF.

V usage is TRBV10-3 and J usage is TRBJ1-2, with 9 bases aligning to TRBD1. With 4 bases clipped from V and 3 bases from J, the junction kept 9 bases outside the gene matches. Germline values: CDR1 ENHRY, CDR2 SYGVKD. The CDR3 totals 16 residues. DNA for the CDR3: TGTGCCATCAGTGGTTCTCCGGGACAGGGAGACTATGGCTACACCTTC. Translated: CAISGSPGQGDYGYTF.

This clone was picked up a small number of times. The chain links TRBV28 to TRBJ1-1, with D maybe TRBD1 (5 bases). Germline V gene sequence: CDR1 MDHEN, CDR2 SYDVKM. This CDR3 contains 17 residues. V was cut by 6 bases and J by 1 base, with 21 bases left in between. The CDR3, as DNA: TGTGCCAGCAGCCCGACCCTCAGTGGGGCGAGGAACACTGAAGCTTTCTTT. Its protein product is CASSPTLSGARNTEAFF.

The chain combines TRBV28 with TRBJ2-5, with 10 bases matching TRBD2. CDR1 and CDR2 (germline): MDHEN, SYDVKM. J was trimmed by 0 bases and V by 3 bases; bases with no gene match: 7. CDR3 length equals 17 residues. CDR3 sequence: CASSLELAGAYQETQYF. The CDR3 DNA reads TGTGCCAGCAGTTTGGAGCTAGCGGGAGCGTACCAAGAGACCCAGTACTTC.

The J gene is TRBJ1-2, the V gene TRBV6-5; D might be TRBD1 (6 bases). Trimming removed 4 bases from V and 2 bases from J, with 14 bases in between. The CDR3 runs to 15 residues. Germline V gives CDR1 MNHEY, CDR2 SVGAGI. The DNA for the CDR3 is TGTGCCAGCAGTTCCCCAGCGACAGGAAACTATGGCTACACCTTC. This sequence encodes CASSSPATGNYGYTF.

The chain recombines TRBV28 with TRBJ1-5; unclear D gene. CDR3 length: 17 residues. V lost 5 bases to trimming and J lost 10 bases, with 27 bases between them. Germline V lookup: CDR1 MDHEN, CDR2 SYDVKM. CDR3 DNA sequence: TGTGCCAGCAGTCCGAGCTTTGGGGAGGTGGATAGTGATCCCCAGCATTTT. Its protein is CASSPSFGEVDSDPQHF.

This chain uses TRBV14 with TRBJ1-5; D not resolved. CDR3 length: 13 residues. Germline CDR1 reads SGHDN; CDR2 reads FVKESK. Deletions cut 0 bases from V and 4 bases from J, with 4 bases between. This CDR3 is CASSQDLNQPQHF. CDR3 nucleotide sequence: TGTGCCAGCAGCCAAGATCTTAATCAGCCCCAGCATTTT.

This clone was seen only a few times. The chain employs TRBV7-9 and TRBJ1-3; D is ambiguous. The germline V and J ends were trimmed by 5 bases and 0 bases, with 14 bases remaining between them. Germline V lookup: CDR1 SEHNR, CDR2 FQNEAQ (reference sequence). The CDR3 has 16 amino acids. In DNA form, the CDR3 reads TGTGCCAGCAGCCCATCCCGCGGATCCTCTGGAAACACCATATATTTT. It is translated as CASSPSRGSSGNTIYF.

The chain joins TRBV15 to TRBJ1-5; TRBD1 matches at 9 bases. Germline assignment: CDR1 LNHNV and CDR2 YYDKDF (reference sequence). Trimming removed 0 bases from V and 5 bases from J; junction bases left unmatched: 5. The CDR3 contains 16 residues. CDR3: CATSRDADRGYQPQHF. CDR3 DNA: TGTGCCACCAGCAGAGATGCCGACAGGGGGTATCAGCCCCAGCATTTT.

Points on this clone: Sequence at one end of the junction differs from germline and may be a read error. The chain combines TRBV7-7 with TRBJ2-3; TRBD1 matches at 7 bases. This CDR3 region has 14 residues. Germline CDR1 SSHAT, CDR2 FNYEAQ (reference sequence). The chain's CDR3 is CASSSGQLTDTQYF. The CDR3 region has the DNA TGTGCTAGCAGCTCGGGACAGCTCACAGATACGCAGTATTTT.

The rearrangement uses TRBV6-1 and TRBJ1-5, with TRBD1 matching 9 bases. J was trimmed by 3 bases and V by 6 bases; bases with no gene match: 3. The CDR3 has 14 amino acids. CDR1 and CDR2 from the germline V gene are MNHNS and SASEGT. The chain's CDR3 is CASSRDRDNQPQHF. In DNA form, the CDR3 reads TGTGCCAGCAGCCGGGACAGGGACAATCAGCCCCAGCATTTT.